The entry that follows covers one T cell receptor (beta chain) sequence. This specimen comes from a study of blood T cell repertoires in COVID-19. Across the whole study: The cDNA or gDNA used as material had been derived from T cells, B-cell-depleted T cells, or PBMCs.

CDR1 and CDR2 from the germline V gene are LNHNV and YYDKDF (reference sequence). The V gene lost 0 bases and the J gene lost 0 bases, with 12 bases spanning the gap. This CDR3 region has 17 residues. Clinical histories supplied by participants themselves formed the basis of cohort assignment. Exposed enrollees encountered a COVID-19 case at some point within 2 weeks before study entry. This table comes from immunoSEQ multiplex PCR, and its TCRdb copy is limited to in-frame clones, with some not included. This table holds roughly 430,000 clones, roughly 90% found once. This chain joins TRBV15 and TRBJ2-4, with D possibly TRBD1 on 5 matching bases. This sequence originates from a young woman who had been exposed to COVID-19. The sequenced sample was PBMCs or T cells enriched from blood (not recorded which). The CDR3: CATSRDNRQIAKNIQYF. CDR3 nucleotide sequence: TGTGCCACCAGCAGAGATAACAGGCAAATAGCCAAAAACATTCAGTACTTC. Drawing the rest from reference TRBV15 and TRBJ2-4, the complete variable domain is DAMVIQNPRYQVTQFGKPVTLSCSQTLNHNVMYWYQQKSSQAPKLLFHYYDKDFNNEADTPDNFQSRRPNTSFCFLDIRSPGLGDTAMYLCATSRDNRQIAKNIQYFGAGTRLSVL.